This section outlines one TCR beta chain sequence together with its context. Per germline, CDR1 MNHEY and CDR2 SVGEGT. The CDR3 totals 14 residues. V dropped 2 bases and J dropped 4; count of bases not matched to a gene: 4. This sample is drawn from a study of T cell responses to AZD1222 COVID-19 vaccine. Using immunoSEQ multiplex PCR, the repertoire was profiled, and TCRdb retains in-frame clones only, with some absent. The data hold around 140,000 clones, with about 89% observed a single time. The chain carries TRBV6-2 or TRBV6-3 and TRBJ1-2, with 7 bases lining up with TRBD1. This clonotype was sampled from an adult in good health. The sample here was peripheral blood, taken on day 0 of AZD1222 vaccination. Here the CDR3 DNA reads TGTGCCAGCAGTTACCCGACAGGGAGCTATGGCTACACCTTC. Translation: CASSYPTGSYGYTF.